This is a list of T cell receptor beta chains from one sample in a study. One entry per CDR3 protein, called by TCRdb with MiXCR from the RT-PCR reads. The sample consists of about 700,000 distinct CDR3 sequences, 14% of them appearing once. What was sequenced was memory CD4+ T cells from blood. The receptors shown here come from a female donor in good health, serving as a healthy control. CDR3s include the opening cysteine and the closing phenylalanine or tryptophan. The order of the fields is J gene, D gene, clone size, V gene, CDR3 protein, CDR3 DNA. D genes are given only for firm matches. Clone sizes are given selectively: once, few, many, or a class where the clone is expanded.

J gene: TRBJ1-3; D gene: .; clone size: .; V gene: TRBV24-1; CDR3 protein: CATNTGTETGNTIYF; CDR3 DNA: TGTGCCACCAACACCGGGACGGAAACTGGAAACACCATATATTTT
J gene: TRBJ2-3; D gene: TRBD2; clone size: many; V gene: TRBV20-1; CDR3 protein: CSARGGASGYTDTQYF; CDR3 DNA: TGCAGTGCTAGAGGCGGAGCTAGCGGTTACACAGATACGCAGTATTTT
J gene: TRBJ1-1; D gene: .; clone size: .; V gene: TRBV2; CDR3 protein: CASNPGHRLNTEAFF; CDR3 DNA: TGTGCCAGCAATCCGGGACATCGATTGAACACTGAAGCTTTCTTT
J gene: TRBJ1-5; D gene: TRBD1; clone size: .; V gene: TRBV6-2/TRBV6-3; CDR3 protein: CASSFPTGAGGRPQHF; CDR3 DNA: TGTGCCAGCAGTTTTCCGACAGGGGCGGGAGGAAGGCCCCAGCATTTT
J gene: TRBJ2-1; D gene: .; clone size: .; V gene: TRBV5-1; CDR3 protein: CASRPVPGQDFAPFF; CDR3 DNA: TGCGCCAGCAGACCTGTCCCGGGCCAGGACTTTGCGCCGTTCTTC
J gene: TRBJ2-7; D gene: .; clone size: .; V gene: TRBV20-1; CDR3 protein: CSAPERSREIRNEQYF; CDR3 DNA: TGCAGTGCCCCCGAACGAAGCCGGGAGATACGAAACGAGCAGTACTTC
J gene: TRBJ2-1; D gene: .; clone size: .; V gene: TRBV24-1; CDR3 protein: CATSDLTTYNEQFF; CDR3 DNA: TGTGCCACCAGTGATTTGACCACATACAATGAGCAGTTCTTC
J gene: TRBJ1-5; D gene: .; clone size: .; V gene: TRBV18; CDR3 protein: CASSGLDQPQHF; CDR3 DNA: TGTGCCAGCTCAGGCTTGGATCAGCCCCAGCATTTT
J gene: TRBJ1-2; D gene: .; clone size: .; V gene: TRBV7-9; CDR3 protein: CASSFSGREGYTF; CDR3 DNA: TGTGCCAGCAGCTTTTCCGGCAGGGAAGGCTACACCTTC
J gene: TRBJ2-1; D gene: TRBD2; clone size: few; V gene: TRBV18; CDR3 protein: CASSPPWPSGSSYNEQFF; CDR3 DNA: TGTGCCAGCTCACCACCGTGGCCTAGCGGTAGCTCCTACAATGAGCAGTTCTTC
J gene: TRBJ2-2; D gene: .; clone size: once; V gene: TRBV20-1; CDR3 protein: CSARTPSLRDTGELFF; CDR3 DNA: TGCAGTGCTAGAACCCCCTCCTTGAGGGACACCGGGGAGCTGTTTTTT
J gene: TRBJ1-6; D gene: TRBD1; clone size: .; V gene: TRBV9; CDR3 protein: CASSVQGGEGSPLHF; CDR3 DNA: TGTGCCAGCAGCGTACAAGGGGGCGAGGGTTCACCCCTCCACTTT
J gene: TRBJ2-3; D gene: .; clone size: many; V gene: TRBV20-1; CDR3 protein: CSARDFQGTDTQYF; CDR3 DNA: TGCAGTGCTAGAGATTTTCAGGGGACAGATACGCAGTATTTT
J gene: TRBJ2-2; D gene: TRBD2; clone size: many; V gene: TRBV12-3/TRBV12-4; CDR3 protein: CASSLLAGVELFF; CDR3 DNA: TGTGCCAGCAGTTTATTGGCGGGAGTGGAGCTGTTTTTT
J gene: TRBJ2-7; D gene: .; clone size: few; V gene: TRBV10-2; CDR3 protein: CASSDTSYEQYF; CDR3 DNA: TGCGCCAGCAGTGACACGTCCTACGAGCAGTACTTC
J gene: TRBJ1-2; D gene: .; clone size: .; V gene: TRBV7-2; CDR3 protein: CASSLGARESF; CDR3 DNA: TGTGCCAGCAGCTTAGGGGCCAGGGAATCCTTC
J gene: TRBJ2-5; D gene: TRBD2; clone size: many; V gene: TRBV9; CDR3 protein: CASSVGGMVQETQYF; CDR3 DNA: TGTGCCAGCAGCGTGGGGGGGATGGTTCAAGAGACCCAGTACTTC
J gene: TRBJ2-3; D gene: TRBD2; clone size: many; V gene: TRBV7-2; CDR3 protein: CASSLGGTSGTDTQYF; CDR3 DNA: TGTGCCAGCAGCTTAGGAGGGACTAGCGGCACAGATACGCAGTATTTT
J gene: TRBJ1-2; D gene: .; clone size: few; V gene: TRBV6-2/TRBV6-3; CDR3 protein: CASSAPGRGQGYTF; CDR3 DNA: TGTGCCAGCAGTGCCCCGGGGCGGGGGCAAGGCTACACCTTC
J gene: TRBJ2-2; D gene: TRBD1; clone size: many; V gene: TRBV5-1; CDR3 protein: CASRLGTGNTGELFF; CDR3 DNA: TGCGCCAGCAGGTTGGGGACAGGCAACACCGGGGAGCTGTTTTTT
J gene: TRBJ2-7; D gene: TRBD1; clone size: few; V gene: TRBV7-2; CDR3 protein: CASSYEGTGASEQYF; CDR3 DNA: TGTGCCAGCAGCTACGAAGGGACAGGGGCCTCCGAGCAGTACTTC
J gene: TRBJ2-7; D gene: TRBD1; clone size: many; V gene: TRBV29-1; CDR3 protein: CSVARQGPDEQYF; CDR3 DNA: TGCAGCGTGGCTCGACAGGGCCCCGACGAGCAGTACTTC
J gene: TRBJ2-7; D gene: TRBD2; clone size: many; V gene: TRBV20-1; CDR3 protein: CSASSTSGRDEQYF; CDR3 DNA: TGCAGTGCTTCATCGACTAGCGGGAGGGACGAGCAGTACTTC
J gene: TRBJ1-5; D gene: .; clone size: few; V gene: TRBV15; CDR3 protein: CATSRRQTNQPQHF; CDR3 DNA: TGTGCCACCAGCAGGCGACAGACTAATCAGCCCCAGCATTTT
J gene: TRBJ2-7; D gene: .; clone size: few; V gene: TRBV5-1; CDR3 protein: CASSLVGRSYEQYF; CDR3 DNA: TGCGCCAGCAGCTTGGTTGGCAGAAGCTACGAGCAGTACTTC
J gene: TRBJ2-3; D gene: TRBD2; clone size: few; V gene: TRBV5-1; CDR3 protein: CASSFTSGSLNTDTQYF; CDR3 DNA: TGCGCCAGCAGCTTTACTAGCGGGAGCCTAAACACAGATACGCAGTATTTT